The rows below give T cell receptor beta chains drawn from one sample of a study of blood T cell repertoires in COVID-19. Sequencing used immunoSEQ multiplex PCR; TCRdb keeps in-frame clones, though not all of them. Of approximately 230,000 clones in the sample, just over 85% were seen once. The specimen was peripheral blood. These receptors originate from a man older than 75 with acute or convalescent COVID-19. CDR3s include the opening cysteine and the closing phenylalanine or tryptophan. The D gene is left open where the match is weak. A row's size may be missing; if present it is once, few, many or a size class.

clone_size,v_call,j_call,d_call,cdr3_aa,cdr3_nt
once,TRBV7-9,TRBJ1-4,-,CASSWDFREKLFF,TGTGCCAGCAGCTGGGACTTTAGGGAAAAACTGTTTTTT
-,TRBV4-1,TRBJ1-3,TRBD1,CASSLRTGEGNTIYF,TGCGCCAGCAGCCTACGGACAGGGGAGGGAAACACCATATATTTT
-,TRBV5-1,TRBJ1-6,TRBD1,CASRTGNSPLHF,TGCGCCAGCAGGACAGGGAATTCACCCCTCCACTTT
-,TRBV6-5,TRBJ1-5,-,CASREAGGSNQPQHF,TGTGCCAGCAGGGAGGCGGGGGGTAGCAATCAGCCCCAGCATTTT
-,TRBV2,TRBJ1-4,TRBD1,CASLQGASEKLFF,TGTGCCAGTCTACAGGGGGCAAGTGAAAAACTGTTTTTT
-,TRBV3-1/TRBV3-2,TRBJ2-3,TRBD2,CASSQRGFRTSGSPADTQYF,TGTGCCAGCAGCCAGAGGGGTTTTCGCACTAGCGGGAGTCCGGCAGATACGCAGTATTTT
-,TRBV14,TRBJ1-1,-,CASSQASAMNTEAFF,TGTGCCAGCAGCCAAGCCAGCGCTATGAACACTGAAGCTTTCTTT
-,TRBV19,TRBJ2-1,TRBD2,CASREGTHPSYNEQFF,TGTGCCAGCAGGGAGGGGACGCACCCGTCCTACAATGAGCAGTTCTTC
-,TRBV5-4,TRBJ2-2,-,CASSLPRDSTGELFF,TGTGCCAGCAGCTTGCCCCGGGATAGCACCGGGGAGCTGTTTTTT
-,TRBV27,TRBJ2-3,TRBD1,CASSEWSQGPDTQYF,TGTGCCAGCAGCGAATGGTCACAGGGGCCAGATACGCAGTATTTT
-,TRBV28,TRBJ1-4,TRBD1,CASRVPTGGSEKLFF,TGTGCCAGCAGGGTTCCTACAGGGGGAAGTGAAAAACTGTTTTTT
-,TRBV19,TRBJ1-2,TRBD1,CASRGGQYDGYTF,TGTGCCAGTAGGGGGGGACAGTACGATGGCTACACCTTC
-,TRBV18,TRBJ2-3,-,CASSPPGIVLTVKSTDTQYF,TGTGCCAGCTCACCACCCGGGATAGTCCTTACCGTCAAATCAACAGATACGCAGTATTTT
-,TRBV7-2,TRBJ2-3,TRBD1,CASSYDRDVTDTQYF,TGTGCCAGCAGCTACGACAGGGATGTCACAGATACGCAGTATTTT
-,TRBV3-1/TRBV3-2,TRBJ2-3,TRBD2,CASSPLADSTDTQYF,TGTGCCAGCAGCCCACTAGCGGATAGCACAGATACGCAGTATTTT
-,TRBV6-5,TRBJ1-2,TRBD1,CASTRQGDLGGYTF,TGTGCCAGCACCCGACAGGGGGACCTTGGTGGCTACACCTTC
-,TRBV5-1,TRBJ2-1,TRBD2,CASSSWTSGGGNEQFF,TGCGCCAGCAGCTCCTGGACTAGCGGGGGAGGTAATGAGCAGTTCTTC
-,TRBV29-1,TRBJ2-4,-,CSVTRDSKNIQYF,TGCAGCGTCACCAGGGATTCCAAAAACATTCAGTACTTC
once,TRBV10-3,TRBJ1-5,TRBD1,CAISTGITSNQPQHF,TGTGCCATTTCGACAGGGATAACTAGCAATCAGCCCCAGCATTTT
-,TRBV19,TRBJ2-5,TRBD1,CASSQDREETQYF,TGTGCCAGTAGTCAGGACAGGGAGGAGACCCAGTACTTC
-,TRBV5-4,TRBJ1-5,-,CASSLGCFVSAGKANQPQHF,TGTGCCAGCAGCTTGGGTTGTTTCGTGAGCGCAGGGAAAGCAAATCAGCCCCAGCATTTT
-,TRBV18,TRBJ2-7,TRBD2,CASSPGTSGKGQYF,TGTGCCAGCTCACCCGGGACTAGCGGGAAGGGGCAGTACTTC
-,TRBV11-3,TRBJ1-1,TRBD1,CASSLGQGRTEAFF,TGTGCCAGCAGCTTGGGACAGGGGAGGACTGAAGCTTTCTTT
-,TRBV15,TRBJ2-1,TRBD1,CATSSSGTGGRNEQFF,TGTGCCACCAGCAGCTCCGGGACAGGGGGCAGGAATGAGCAGTTCTTC
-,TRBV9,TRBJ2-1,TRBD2,CASSVTGGLPQNEQFF,TGTGCCAGCAGCGTAACGGGAGGCCTCCCCCAGAATGAGCAGTTCTTC
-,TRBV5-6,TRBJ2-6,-,CASSFAAGANVLTF,TGTGCCAGCAGCTTCGCGGCTGGGGCCAACGTCCTGACTTTC
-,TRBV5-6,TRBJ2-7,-,CASSNYRFNYEQYF,TGTGCCAGCAGCAACTACAGGTTCAACTACGAGCAGTACTTC
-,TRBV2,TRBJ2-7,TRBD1,CASRRDSAYEQYF,TGTGCCAGCAGGAGGGACAGTGCCTACGAGCAGTACTTC
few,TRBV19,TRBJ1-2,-,CASGGDDSPWGYTF,TGTGCCAGTGGAGGGGATGACAGCCCTTGGGGCTACACCTTC
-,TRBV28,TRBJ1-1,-,CASSPSQGGFQAFF,TGTGCCAGCAGCCCAAGCCAGGGAGGTTTTCAAGCTTTCTTT
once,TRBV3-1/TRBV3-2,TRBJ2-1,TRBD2,CASSQDRERGGWNEQFF,TGTGCCAGCAGCCAAGATCGGGAGCGGGGGGGTTGGAATGAGCAGTTCTTC
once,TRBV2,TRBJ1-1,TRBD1,CASRIHRAGGVNTEAFF,TGTGCCAGCAGAATCCATCGGGCAGGGGGCGTGAACACTGAAGCTTTCTTT
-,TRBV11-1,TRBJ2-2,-,CASSLRDTGELFF,TGTGCCAGCAGCTTACGGGACACCGGGGAGCTGTTTTTT
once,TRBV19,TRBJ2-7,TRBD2,CATTSGGGEQYF,TGTGCCACGACTAGCGGAGGGGGGGAGCAGTACTTC
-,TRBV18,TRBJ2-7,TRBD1,CASSPRRGAGGASEQYF,TGTGCCAGCTCACCACGACGCGGGGCAGGGGGCGCTAGCGAGCAGTACTTC
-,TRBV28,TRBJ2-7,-,CASSLGYGGLLRVYEQYF,TGTGCCAGCAGTCTAGGCTACGGGGGGCTCCTCCGAGTCTACGAGCAGTACTTC
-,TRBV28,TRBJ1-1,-,CASSFDSEVRDEAFF,TGTGCCAGCAGTTTTGATAGTGAGGTCAGGGATGAAGCTTTCTTT
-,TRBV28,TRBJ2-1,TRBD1,CASSSSTGGLGYNEQFF,TGTGCCAGCAGTTCCTCGACAGGGGGTCTTGGCTACAATGAGCAGTTCTTC
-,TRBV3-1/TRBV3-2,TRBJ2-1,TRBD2,CASSQPLAGGHNEQFF,TGTGCCAGCAGCCAGCCCCTAGCGGGAGGACACAATGAGCAGTTCTTC
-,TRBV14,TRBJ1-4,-,CASSQATAGEKLFF,TGTGCCAGCAGCCAAGCCACCGCCGGGGAAAAACTGTTTTTT
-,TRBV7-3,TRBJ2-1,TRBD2,CASSPSGLGRNNEQFF,TGTGCCAGCAGCCCATCTGGACTAGGACGTAACAATGAGCAGTTCTTC
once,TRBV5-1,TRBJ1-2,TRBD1,CASSFTQGARYYGYTF,TGCGCCAGCAGCTTTACCCAGGGGGCGCGATACTATGGCTACACCTTC
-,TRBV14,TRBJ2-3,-,CASSPGAAPYTQYF,TGTGCCAGCAGCCCTGGGGCTGCCCCATATACGCAGTATTTT
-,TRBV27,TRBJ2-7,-,CASSLAAGSYEQYF,TGTGCCAGCAGTTTAGCGGCCGGCTCCTACGAGCAGTACTTC
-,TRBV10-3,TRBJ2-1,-,CAISGPSRVDQQFF,TGTGCCATCAGTGGTCCTAGTCGGGTCGATCAGCAGTTCTTC
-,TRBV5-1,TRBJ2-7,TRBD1,CASSLGRGRDRGLSEQYF,TGCGCCAGCAGCTTGGGCCGCGGCCGGGACAGGGGGCTAAGTGAGCAGTACTTC
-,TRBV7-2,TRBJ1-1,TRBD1,CASSGRDSSSEAFF,TGTGCCAGCAGCGGCAGGGACAGTAGCTCTGAAGCTTTCTTT
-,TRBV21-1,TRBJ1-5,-,CASSKRQPGQPQHF,TGTGCCAGCAGCAAAAGGCAGCCGGGTCAGCCCCAGCATTTT
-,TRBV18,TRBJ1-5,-,CASSPLPLGGLSNSNQPQHF,TGTGCCAGCTCACCCCTACCATTAGGCGGACTGAGTAATAGCAATCAGCCCCAGCATTTT
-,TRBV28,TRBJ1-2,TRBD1,CASTGTGSKSSYGYTF,TGTGCCAGCACCGGGACAGGGTCGAAGAGTAGCTATGGCTACACCTTC
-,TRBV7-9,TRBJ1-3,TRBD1,CASSLVTGSNSGNTIYF,TGTGCCAGCAGCTTAGTGACAGGGAGCAACTCTGGAAACACCATATATTTT
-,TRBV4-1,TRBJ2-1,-,CASSQMSALVGNEQFF,TGCGCCAGCAGCCAAATGTCAGCGCTCGTTGGGAATGAGCAGTTCTTC
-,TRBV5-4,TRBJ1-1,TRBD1,CASSSLDRATEAFF,TGTGCCAGCAGCTCGCTAGACAGGGCTACTGAAGCTTTCTTT
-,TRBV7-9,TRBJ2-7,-,CASSPREGARYEQYF,TGTGCCAGCAGCCCCCGGGAGGGGGCAAGGTACGAGCAGTACTTC